The 20 T cell receptor beta chains below all came from one sample that was sequenced in a study of cytomegalovirus exposure and HLA in healthy donors. Primers: 60 Vbeta forward and 13 Jbeta reverse. The protocol was immunoSEQ multiplex PCR, while the TCRdb copy is restricted to in-frame clones and leaves out a portion. The data contain about 170,000 clones, about 81% of them singletons. What was sequenced was PBMCs. The receptors shown here come from a girl aged 2 to 10 in good health and CMV-seropositive.

This chain links TRBV28 with TRBJ1-1; 8 bases fit TRBD1. There are 15 residues in the CDR3. J was trimmed by 5 bases and V by 5 bases; bases with no gene match: 10. The germline gives CDR1 MDHEN, CDR2 SYDVKM. In nucleotides, the CDR3 is TGTGCCAGCAGTGGCGAGAACCAGGGGGCGACTGAAGCTTTCTTT. Its translation is CASSGENQGATEAFF. Full variable domain (rest looked up from reference TRBV28 and TRBJ1-1): DVKVTQSSRYLVKRTGEKVFLECVQDMDHENMFWYRQDPGLGLRLIYFSYDVKMKEKGDIPEGYSVSREKKERFSLILESASTNQTSMYLCASSGENQGATEAFFGQGTRLTVV.

The rearrangement joins TRBV15 to TRBJ2-7, with D perhaps TRBD2 (6 bases). Trimming shortened V by 3 bases and J by 3 bases, and 12 bases separated the two germline ends. Germline V gene sequence: CDR1 LNHNV, CDR2 YYDKDF (reference sequence). This CDR3 comprises 14 residues. The CDR3 loop is CATSSGTGVYEQYF. The CDR3 region has the DNA TGTGCCACCAGCAGCGGGACGGGGGTCTACGAGCAGTACTTC.

The chain's CDR3 is CAWSATTGEPYEQYF. DNA of the CDR3: TGTGCCTGGAGTGCCACGACAGGGGAACCCTACGAGCAGTACTTC. V and J are TRBV30 and TRBJ2-7; 8 bases agree with TRBD1. The CDR3 runs 15 residues. The ends lost 1 base at V and 2 bases at J; junction bases unmatched: 7. Looked up from germline, CDR1 is GTSNPN and CDR2 is SVGIG (reference sequence).

The CDR3 coding sequence is TGTGCCAGTATGCCGGGACAGTTATCTGGGGCCAACGTCCTGACTTTC. This translates into CASMPGQLSGANVLTF. The gene calls are TRBV19 and TRBJ2-6, with 7 bases matching TRBD1. Germline CDR1 reads LNHDA; CDR2 reads SQIVND (reference sequence). Losses at the gene ends were 7 bases for V and 1 base for J; bases not matched to a gene: 7. This CDR3 spans 16 amino acids.

V and J are TRBV19 and TRBJ2-5, with 14 positions matching TRBD2. J lost 9 bases, V lost 6 bases, and 6 bases had no gene match. The CDR3 runs 14 residues. In germline, CDR1 is LNHDA, CDR2 SQIVND (reference sequence). The CDR3 sequence is CASRTSGGGGAQYF. Here the CDR3 DNA reads TGTGCCAGTAGGACTAGCGGGGGGGGCGGCGCCCAGTACTTC.

This clone showed up just once. The chain couples TRBV9 to TRBJ2-7; 8 nucleotides line up with TRBD2. Germline trimming cut 3 bases from V and 3 bases from J; bases unmatched to any gene: 8. This CDR3 spans 15 amino acids. The V gene's germline CDR1 is SGDLS and CDR2 YYNGEE. The CDR3 bases are TGTGCCAGCAGCGCCGCTAGCGGGCCCAACTACGAGCAGTACTTC. This codes for CASSAASGPNYEQYF.

This chain connects TRBV4-1 to TRBJ2-1; D may be TRBD1 (5 bases). Germline CDR1 MGHRA, CDR2 YSYEKL. The CDR3 contains 19 residues. V was cut by 0 bases and J by 5 bases, with 23 bases left in between. CDR3 in amino acids: CASSQDRGNWDDLDNEQFF. The CDR3 bases are TGCGCCAGCAGCCAAGATAGGGGTAATTGGGATGACTTAGACAATGAGCAGTTCTTC.

DNA of the CDR3: TGTGCCAGCAGTCCCTCGAACAGGGGATCCTACGAGCAGTACTTC. Protein sequence: CASSPSNRGSYEQYF. This chain uses TRBV25-1 with TRBJ2-7, with TRBD1 identical over 7 bases. Germline V lookup: CDR1 MGHDK, CDR2 SYGVNS. V was pared by 5 bases and J by 1 base, with 8 bases of the junction left unmatched. This CDR3 comprises 15 residues.

The chain recombines TRBV5-4 with TRBJ1-2; TRBD1 matches at 7 bases. Trimming cost V 3 bases and J 8 bases; bases outside gene matches: 4. Per the germline V gene, CDR1 is SGHNT and CDR2 is YYREEE (reference sequence). This CDR3 spans 12 amino acids. The CDR3 is CASSSDRYGYTF. The DNA of the CDR3 is TGTGCCAGCAGCTCGGACAGGTACGGCTACACCTTC.

The gene calls are TRBV30 and TRBJ2-5, with 13 bases lining up with TRBD2. The ends lost 5 bases at V and 2 bases at J; junction bases unmatched: 5. The CDR3 is 15 residues long. Germline V gene sequence: CDR1 GTSNPN, CDR2 SVGIG (reference sequence). For the CDR3, the DNA is TGTGCCTGGGAACCGGGACTAGCGGGGCAAGAGACCCAGTACTTC. Translation gives CAWEPGLAGQETQYF.

The chain carries TRBV27 and TRBJ2-3; D call uncertain. Germline CDR1 is MNHEY and CDR2 is SMNVEV (reference sequence). There are 14 residues in the CDR3. Trimming cost V 6 bases and J 4 bases, with 14 bases left between them. CDR3 amino acids: CASRTASVSDTQYF. The CDR3 bases are TGTGCCAGCAGAACAGCCTCAGTTTCAGATACGCAGTATTTT.

J is TRBJ2-5 and V is TRBV25-1, with D uncertain. With 1 base removed from V and 2 bases from J, the gap between germline ends came to 11 bases. The CDR3 has 15 residues. The germline gives CDR1 MGHDK, CDR2 SYGVNS. The CDR3 reads CASSEFGGSQETQYF. DNA of the CDR3: TGTGCCAGCAGTGAATTCGGCGGCTCGCAAGAGACCCAGTACTTC.

The CDR3 protein is CASSQDSTNEKLFF. Written as DNA, the CDR3 is TGTGCCAGCAGCCAAGACTCTACTAATGAAAAACTGTTTTTT. This chain joins TRBV9 and TRBJ1-4; D ambiguous. The germline V and J ends were trimmed by 4 bases and 2 bases, with 9 bases remaining between them. The CDR3 sequence is 14 residues long. In germline, CDR1 is SGDLS, CDR2 YYNGEE. Based on the CDR3 plus reference TRBV9 and TRBJ1-4, the full variable domain is DSGVTQTPKHLITATGQRVTLRCSPRSGDLSVYWYQQSLDQGLQFLIQYYNGEERAKGNILERFSAQQFPDLHSELNLSSLELGDSALYFCASSQDSTNEKLFFGSGTQLSVL.

As DNA, the CDR3 is TGTGCCAGCAGCTCCTCCCCGACAGGGGCTAATGAAAAACTGTTTTTT. Translating gives CASSSSPTGANEKLFF. The chain combines TRBV5-5 with TRBJ1-4; 8 nucleotides align to TRBD1. The J segment lost 3 bases and the V segment lost 3 bases, leaving 7 bases of the junction unmatched. Germline V gene sequence: CDR1 SGHKS, CDR2 YYEKEE (reference sequence). This CDR3 is 16 amino acids long.

This clone was picked up a small number of times. Other nucleotide sequences in the sample specify the same CDR3. V and J are TRBV9 and TRBJ2-5, with 9 bases matching TRBD2. The V and J ends lost 0 bases and 2 bases, in that order; junction bases with no gene match: 5. The CDR3 covers 16 residues. Germline-derived CDR1 and CDR2 are SGDLS and YYNGEE. The CDR3 DNA sequence: TGTGCCAGCAGCGTAGGTCGTCTAGCGGGACAAGAGACCCAGTACTTC. Its protein is CASSVGRLAGQETQYF.

V is TRBV19 and J is TRBJ2-1, with TRBD1 matching 7 bases. The CDR3 has 12 amino acids. The germline V gene has CDR1 LNHDA and CDR2 SQIVND (reference sequence). V shed 3 bases, J shed 12 bases, and the junction held 5 bases outside the gene matches. Here the CDR3 reads CASSIDRDRQFF. For the CDR3, the DNA is TGTGCCAGTAGTATTGATAGGGACAGGCAGTTCTTC. The complete variable domain, with remaining parts taken from reference TRBV19 and TRBJ2-1, reads DGGITQSPKYLFRKEGQNVTLSCEQNLNHDAMYWYRQDPGQGLRLIYYSQIVNDFQKGDIAEGYSVSREKKESFPLTVTSAQKNPTAFYLCASSIDRDRQFFGPGTRLTVL.

The rearrangement joins TRBV7-3 to TRBJ2-1; perhaps TRBD1 as D (6 bases). CDR3 size: 12 residues. CDR1 and CDR2 (germline): SGHTA, FQGTGA. Trimming left V 4 bases short and J 10 bases short, with 11 bases between. The CDR3 spells CASSSQGGEQFF. DNA of the CDR3: TGTGCCAGCAGCTCACAGGGCGGGGAGCAGTTCTTC.

V is TRBV7-2 and J is TRBJ2-5; the match to TRBD2 covers 12 bases. There are 15 residues in the CDR3. Trimming removed 6 bases from V and 4 bases from J; junction bases left unmatched: 6. Germline CDR1 is SGHTA and CDR2 is FQGNSA. CDR3: CASRLAGGRGETQYF. CDR3 bases: TGTGCCAGCAGACTAGCGGGAGGTAGGGGAGAGACCCAGTACTTC.

The V gene is TRBV19, the J gene TRBJ1-1; tentatively, D is TRBD1 (6 bases). Germline loops: CDR1 LNHDA, CDR2 SQIVND (reference sequence). The CDR3 is 14 residues long. V gave up 7 bases and J gave up 0 bases, with 12 bases separating them. CDR3 sequence: CASTEDRLNTEAFF. CDR3 DNA sequence: TGTGCCAGTACCGAAGACAGGCTGAACACTGAAGCTTTCTTT.

The V and J genes are TRBV20-1 and TRBJ1-2; no definite D call. V lost 6 bases, J lost 12 bases, and 17 bases lay in between. The length of the CDR3 is 11 residues. Germline assignment: CDR1 DFQATT and CDR2 SNEGSKA (reference sequence). The CDR3: CSAPGEAVDTF. CDR3 nucleotide sequence: TGCAGTGCACCGGGTGAGGCTGTGGACACCTTC.